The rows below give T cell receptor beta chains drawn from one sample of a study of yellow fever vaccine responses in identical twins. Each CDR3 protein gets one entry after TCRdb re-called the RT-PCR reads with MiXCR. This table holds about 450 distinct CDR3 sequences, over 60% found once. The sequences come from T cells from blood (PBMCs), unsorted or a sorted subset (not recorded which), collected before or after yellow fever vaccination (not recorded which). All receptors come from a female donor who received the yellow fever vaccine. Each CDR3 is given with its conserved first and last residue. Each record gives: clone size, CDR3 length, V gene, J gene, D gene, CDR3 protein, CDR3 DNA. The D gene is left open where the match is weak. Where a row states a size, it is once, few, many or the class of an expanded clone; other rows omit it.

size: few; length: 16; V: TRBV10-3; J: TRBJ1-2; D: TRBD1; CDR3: CAISEPGTGGYYGYTF; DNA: TGTGCCATCAGTGAGCCCGGGACAGGGGGCTACTATGGCTACACCTTC
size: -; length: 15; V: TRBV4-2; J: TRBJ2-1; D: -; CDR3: CASSPESRSYNEQFF; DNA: TGTGCCAGCAGCCCTGAGAGCCGCTCCTACAATGAGCAGTTCTTC
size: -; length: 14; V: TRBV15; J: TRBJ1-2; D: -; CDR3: CATSRVGQSYGYTF; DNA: TGTGCCACCAGCAGAGTGGGCCAGAGCTATGGCTACACCTTC
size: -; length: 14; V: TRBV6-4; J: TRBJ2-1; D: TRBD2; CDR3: CASSDGGGEYEQFF; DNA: TGTGCCAGCAGTGACGGCGGGGGGGAGTATGAGCAGTTCTTC
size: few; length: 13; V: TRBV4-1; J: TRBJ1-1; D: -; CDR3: CASSQLRATEAFF; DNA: TGCGCCAGCAGCCAATTGCGGGCCACTGAAGCTTTCTTT
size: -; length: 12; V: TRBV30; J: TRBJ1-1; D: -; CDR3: CAWSVTGTEAFF; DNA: TGTGCCTGGAGTGTGACGGGCACTGAAGCTTTCTTT
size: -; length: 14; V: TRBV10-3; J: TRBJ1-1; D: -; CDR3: CAISEAGRNTEAFF; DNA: TGTGCCATCAGTGAGGCAGGGAGGAACACTGAAGCTTTCTTT
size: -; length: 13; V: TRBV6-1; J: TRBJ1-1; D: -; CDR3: CASSPIQGPEAFF; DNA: TGTGCCAGCAGCCCAATACAGGGACCTGAAGCTTTCTTT
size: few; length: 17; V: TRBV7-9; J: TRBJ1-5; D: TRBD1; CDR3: CASSLTGGPYSNQPQHF; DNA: TGTGCCAGCAGCTTGACAGGGGGCCCCTATAGCAATCAGCCCCAGCATTTT
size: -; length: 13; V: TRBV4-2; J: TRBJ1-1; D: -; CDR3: CASSQAEGPEAFF; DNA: TGTGCCAGCAGCCAAGCAGAGGGTCCTGAAGCTTTCTTT
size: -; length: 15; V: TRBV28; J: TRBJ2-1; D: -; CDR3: CASSLGDPTYNEQFF; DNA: TGTGCCAGCAGTTTAGGGGATCCAACTTACAATGAGCAGTTCTTC
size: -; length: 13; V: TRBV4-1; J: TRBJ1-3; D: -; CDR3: CASTRQPGNTIYF; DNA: TGCGCCAGCACCCGACAGCCTGGAAACACCATATATTTT
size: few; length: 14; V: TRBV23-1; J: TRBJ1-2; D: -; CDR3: CASSQLAAMVGYTF; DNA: TGCGCCAGCAGTCAATTGGCGGCGATGGTGGGCTACACCTTC
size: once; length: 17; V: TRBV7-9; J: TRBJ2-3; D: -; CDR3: CASSDLGATDSTDTQYF; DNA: TGTGCCAGCAGCGACCTCGGCGCGACAGATTCCACAGATACGCAGTATTTT
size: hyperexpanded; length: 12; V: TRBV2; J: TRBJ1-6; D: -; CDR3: CASSDKNSPLHF; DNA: TGTGCCAGCAGTGACAAAAATTCACCCCTCCACTTT
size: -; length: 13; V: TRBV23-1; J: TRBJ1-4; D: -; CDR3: CASEWCACEKLFF; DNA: TGCGCCAGCGAGTGGTGCGCTTGTGAAAAACTGTTTTTT
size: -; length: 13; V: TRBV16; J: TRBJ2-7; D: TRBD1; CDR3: CASSLQTGGEQYF; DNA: TGTGCCAGCAGCCTACAGACAGGGGGCGAGCAGTACTTC
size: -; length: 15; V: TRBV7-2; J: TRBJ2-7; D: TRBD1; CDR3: CASSLARTGYYEQYF; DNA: TGTGCCAGCAGCTTAGCGCGGACAGGGTACTACGAGCAGTACTTC
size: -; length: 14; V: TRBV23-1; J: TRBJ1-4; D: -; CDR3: CASSQGLGREKLFF; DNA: TGCGCCAGCAGTCAAGGTCTGGGGCGTGAAAAACTGTTTTTT
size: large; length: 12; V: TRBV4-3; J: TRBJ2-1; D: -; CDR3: CASSLTDNEQFF; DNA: TGCGCCAGCAGCCTGACAGACAATGAGCAGTTCTTC
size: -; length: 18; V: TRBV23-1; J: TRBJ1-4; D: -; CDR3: CASRQSRLRGWTNEKLFF; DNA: TGCGCCAGCCGACAGTCACGGTTAAGAGGGTGGACTAATGAAAAACTGTTTTTT
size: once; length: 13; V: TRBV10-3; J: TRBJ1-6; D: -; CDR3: CAIGQLYNSPLHF; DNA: TGTGCCATCGGACAGCTATATAATTCACCCCTCCACTTT
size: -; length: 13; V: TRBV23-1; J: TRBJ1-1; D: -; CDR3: CASSQSAHTEAFF; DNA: TGCGCCAGCAGTCAATCAGCCCACACTGAAGCTTTCTTT
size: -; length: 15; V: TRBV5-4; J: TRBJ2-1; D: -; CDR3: CASSLGTFRGNEQFF; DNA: TGTGCCAGCAGCTTGGGGACTTTCCGTGGCAATGAGCAGTTCTTC
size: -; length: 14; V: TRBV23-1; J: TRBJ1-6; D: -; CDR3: CATPQPGEVFPLHF; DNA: TGCGCCACCCCACAACCGGGGGAAGTTTTCCCCCTCCACTTT